This paragraph reports one T cell receptor beta chain. The antigen is undetermined. These data are taken from a study of T cell responses to AZD1222 COVID-19 vaccine. This CDR3 has 15 residues. V was trimmed by 6 bases and J by 1 base, leaving 13 bases between them. In germline, CDR1 is MDHEN, CDR2 SYDVKM. General observations from the study: Without day 14 samples, only post-peak T cell repertoires were studied. White British ancestry dominated among donors, who included more females, and clonal diversity was possibly underestimated. Spike-specific TCR breadth and depth went up after people got two AZD1222 doses.

Clones were read by immunoSEQ multiplex PCR, and TCRdb kept only the in-frame ones, dropping some. The profile shows 120,000 to 150,000 clones, more than 70% of them singletons. The material was peripheral blood, obtained 28 days after the second AZD1222 dose. The receptor was isolated from an adult who received the AZD1222 COVID-19 vaccine. The chain combines TRBV28 with TRBJ1-3, with D hard to call. The DNA for the CDR3 is TGTGCCAGCAGCTTAAAGGTTGGTTCTGGAAACACCATATATTTT. It is translated as CASSLKVGSGNTIYF.